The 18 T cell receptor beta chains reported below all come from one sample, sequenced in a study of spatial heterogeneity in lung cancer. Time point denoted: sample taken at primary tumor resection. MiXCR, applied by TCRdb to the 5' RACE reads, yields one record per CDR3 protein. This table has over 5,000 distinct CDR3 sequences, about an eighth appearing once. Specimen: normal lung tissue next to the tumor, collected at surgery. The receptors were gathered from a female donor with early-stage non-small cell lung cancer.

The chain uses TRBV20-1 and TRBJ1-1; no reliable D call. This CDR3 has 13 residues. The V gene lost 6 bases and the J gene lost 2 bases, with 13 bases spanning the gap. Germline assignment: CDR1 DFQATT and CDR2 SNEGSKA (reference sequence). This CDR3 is CSATDGRNTEAFF. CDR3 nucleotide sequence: TGCAGTGCCACCGACGGGAGAAACACTGAAGCTTTCTTT.

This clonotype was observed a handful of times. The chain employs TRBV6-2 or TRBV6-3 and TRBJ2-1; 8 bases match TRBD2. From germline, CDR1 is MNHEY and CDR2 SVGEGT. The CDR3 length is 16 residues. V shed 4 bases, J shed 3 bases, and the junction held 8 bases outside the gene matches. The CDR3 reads CASSLLAEGIYNEQFF. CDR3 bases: TGTGCCAGCAGTTTACTAGCGGAGGGGATCTACAATGAGCAGTTCTTC.

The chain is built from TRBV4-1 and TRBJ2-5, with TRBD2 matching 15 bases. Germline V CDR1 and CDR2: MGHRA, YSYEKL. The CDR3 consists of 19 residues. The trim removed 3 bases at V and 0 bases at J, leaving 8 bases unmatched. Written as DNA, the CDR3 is TGCGCCAGCAGCCATCCTGGACTAGCGGGGGGGCCTGACCAAGAGACCCAGTACTTC. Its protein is CASSHPGLAGGPDQETQYF.

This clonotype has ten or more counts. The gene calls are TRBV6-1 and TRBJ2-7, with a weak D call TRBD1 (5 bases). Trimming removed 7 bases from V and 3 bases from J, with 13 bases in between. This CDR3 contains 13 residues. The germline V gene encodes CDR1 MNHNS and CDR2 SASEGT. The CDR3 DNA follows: TGTGCCAGCATCGCGACAGTGAGCTACGAGCAGTACGTC. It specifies CASIATVSYEQYV.

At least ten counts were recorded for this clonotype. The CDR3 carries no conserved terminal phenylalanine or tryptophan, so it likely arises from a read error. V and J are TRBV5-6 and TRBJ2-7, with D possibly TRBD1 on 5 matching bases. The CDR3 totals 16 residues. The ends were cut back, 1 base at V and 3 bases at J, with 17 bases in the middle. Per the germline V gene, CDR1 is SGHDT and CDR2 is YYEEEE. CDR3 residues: CASSLFQGSGRYEQYA. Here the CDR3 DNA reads TGTGCCAGCAGCTTGTTTCAGGGTTCAGGACGCTACGAGCAGTACGCC.

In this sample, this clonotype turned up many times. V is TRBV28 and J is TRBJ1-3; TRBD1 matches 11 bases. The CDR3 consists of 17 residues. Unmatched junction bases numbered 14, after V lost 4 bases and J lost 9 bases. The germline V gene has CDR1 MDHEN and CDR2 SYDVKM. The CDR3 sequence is CASSSLRSGTGGFTIYF. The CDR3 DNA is TGTGCCAGCAGTTCCCTAAGGTCCGGGACAGGGGGTTTCACCATATATTTT.

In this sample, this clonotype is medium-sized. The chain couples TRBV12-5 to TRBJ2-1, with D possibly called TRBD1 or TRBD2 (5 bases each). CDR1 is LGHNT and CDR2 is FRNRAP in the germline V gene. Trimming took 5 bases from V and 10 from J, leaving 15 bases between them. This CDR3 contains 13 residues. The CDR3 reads CASGEPGRGEQFF. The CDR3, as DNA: TGTGCTAGTGGTGAACCGGGACGGGGCGAGCAGTTCTTC.

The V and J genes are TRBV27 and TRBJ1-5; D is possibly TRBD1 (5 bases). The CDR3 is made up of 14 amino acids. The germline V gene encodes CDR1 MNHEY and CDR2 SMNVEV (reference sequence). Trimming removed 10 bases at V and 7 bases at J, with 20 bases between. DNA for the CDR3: TGTGCCACCCGGGTGAGGGGCGAGGGGCAGCCCCAGCATTTT. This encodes CATRVRGEGQPQHF.

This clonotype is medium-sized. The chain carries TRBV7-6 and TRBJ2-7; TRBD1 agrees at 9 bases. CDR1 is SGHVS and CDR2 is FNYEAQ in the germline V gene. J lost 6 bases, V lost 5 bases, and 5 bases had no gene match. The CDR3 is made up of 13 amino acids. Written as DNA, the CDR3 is TGTGCCAGCAGCCTGGGACAGGGAACCGAGCAGTACGTC. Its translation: CASSLGQGTEQYV.

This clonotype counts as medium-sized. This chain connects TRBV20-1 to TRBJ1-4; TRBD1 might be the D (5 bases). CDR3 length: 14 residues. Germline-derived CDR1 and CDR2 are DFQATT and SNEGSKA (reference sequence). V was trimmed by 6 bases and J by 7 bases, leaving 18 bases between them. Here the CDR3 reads CSARQPGTGEKLFF. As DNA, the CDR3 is TGCAGTGCGCGCCAACCAGGGACTGGTGAAAAACTGTTTTTT.

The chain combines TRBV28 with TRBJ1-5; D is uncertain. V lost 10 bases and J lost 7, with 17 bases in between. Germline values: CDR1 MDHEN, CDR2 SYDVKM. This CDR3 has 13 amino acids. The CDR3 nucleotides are TGTGCCACCCGAGGGCGGCCACCCCAGCCCCAGCATTTT. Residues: CATRGRPPQPQHF.

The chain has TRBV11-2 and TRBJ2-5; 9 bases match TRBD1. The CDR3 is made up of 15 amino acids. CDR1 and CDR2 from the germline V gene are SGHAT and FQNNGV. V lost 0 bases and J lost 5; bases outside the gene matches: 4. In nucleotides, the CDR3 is TGTGCCAGCAGCTTAGATTGGACAGGGGACGAGACCCAGTACTTC. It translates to CASSLDWTGDETQYF.

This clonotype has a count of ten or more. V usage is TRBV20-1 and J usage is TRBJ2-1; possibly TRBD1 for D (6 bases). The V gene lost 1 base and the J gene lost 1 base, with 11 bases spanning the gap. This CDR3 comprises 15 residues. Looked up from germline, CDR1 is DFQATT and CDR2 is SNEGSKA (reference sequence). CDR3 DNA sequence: TGCAGTGCTAGAGTGTCAGGGGAATCCTACAATGAGCAGTTCTTC. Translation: CSARVSGESYNEQFF.

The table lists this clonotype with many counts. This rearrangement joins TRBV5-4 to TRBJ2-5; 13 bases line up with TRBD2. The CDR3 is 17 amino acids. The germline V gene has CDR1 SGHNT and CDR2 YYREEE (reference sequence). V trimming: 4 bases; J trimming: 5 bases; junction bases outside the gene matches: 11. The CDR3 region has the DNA TGTGCCAGCAGCGGGACTAGCGGGGTGTTGGGTTGGGAGACCCAGTACTTC. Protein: CASSGTSGVLGWETQYF.

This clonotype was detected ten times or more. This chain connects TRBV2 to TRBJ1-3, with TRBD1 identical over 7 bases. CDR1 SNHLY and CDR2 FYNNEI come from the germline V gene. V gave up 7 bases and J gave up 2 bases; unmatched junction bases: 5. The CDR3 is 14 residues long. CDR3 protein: CASIMTGTGNTIYF. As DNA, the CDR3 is TGTGCCAGCATTATGACAGGGACTGGAAACACCATATATTTT.

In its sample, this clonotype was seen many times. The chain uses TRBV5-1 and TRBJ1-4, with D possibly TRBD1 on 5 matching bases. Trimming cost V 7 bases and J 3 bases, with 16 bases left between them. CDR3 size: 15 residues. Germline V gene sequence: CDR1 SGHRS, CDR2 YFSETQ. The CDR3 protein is CASGSTGAANEKLFF. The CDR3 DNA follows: TGCGCCAGCGGATCGACCGGGGCGGCTAATGAAAAACTGTTTTTT.

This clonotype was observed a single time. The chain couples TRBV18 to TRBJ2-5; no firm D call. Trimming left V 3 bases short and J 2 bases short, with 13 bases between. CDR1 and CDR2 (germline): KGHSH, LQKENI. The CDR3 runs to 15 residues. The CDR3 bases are TGTGCCAGCTCACCCCTTGGCGGTACACAAGAGACCCAGTACTTC. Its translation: CASSPLGGTQETQYF.

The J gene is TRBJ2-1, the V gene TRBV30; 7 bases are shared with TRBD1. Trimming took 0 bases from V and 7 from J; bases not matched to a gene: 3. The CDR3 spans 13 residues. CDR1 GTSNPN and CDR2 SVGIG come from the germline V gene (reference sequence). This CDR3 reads CAWSVQGVNEQFF. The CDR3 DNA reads TGTGCCTGGAGTGTTCAGGGGGTAAATGAGCAGTTCTTC.